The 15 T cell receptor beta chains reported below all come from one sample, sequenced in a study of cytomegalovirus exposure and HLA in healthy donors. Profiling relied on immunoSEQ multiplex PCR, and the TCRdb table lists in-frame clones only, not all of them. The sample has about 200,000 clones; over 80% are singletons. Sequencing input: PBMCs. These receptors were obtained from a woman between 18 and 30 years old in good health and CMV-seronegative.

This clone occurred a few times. The DNA for the CDR3 is TGTGCCAGCAGTGTGTACAATGAGCAGTTCTTC. It codes for CASSVYNEQFF. The V and J genes are TRBV25-1 and TRBJ2-1; D unclear. Per germline, CDR1 MGHDK and CDR2 SYGVNS. This CDR3 contains 11 residues. V was shortened by 4 bases and J by 4 bases, with 2 bases between the two germline ends.

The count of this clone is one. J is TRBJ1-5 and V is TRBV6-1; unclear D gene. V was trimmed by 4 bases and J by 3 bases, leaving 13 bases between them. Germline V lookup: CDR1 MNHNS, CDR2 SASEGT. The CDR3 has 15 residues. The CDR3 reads CASSARLLDNQPQHF. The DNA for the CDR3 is TGTGCCAGCAGTGCCCGGCTTCTGGACAATCAGCCCCAGCATTTT.

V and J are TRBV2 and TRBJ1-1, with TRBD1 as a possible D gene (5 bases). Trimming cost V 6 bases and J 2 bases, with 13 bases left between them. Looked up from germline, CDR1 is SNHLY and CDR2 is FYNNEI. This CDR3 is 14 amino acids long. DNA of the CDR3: TGTGCCAGCAGGGGAGACAGTACTAACACTGAAGCTTTCTTT. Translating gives CASRGDSTNTEAFF. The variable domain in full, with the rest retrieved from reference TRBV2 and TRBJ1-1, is EPEVTQTPSHQVTQMGQEVILRCVPISNHLYFYWYRQILGQKVEFLVSFYNNEISEKSEIFDDQFSVERPDGSNFTLKIRSTKLEDSAMYFCASRGDSTNTEAFFGQGTRLTVV.

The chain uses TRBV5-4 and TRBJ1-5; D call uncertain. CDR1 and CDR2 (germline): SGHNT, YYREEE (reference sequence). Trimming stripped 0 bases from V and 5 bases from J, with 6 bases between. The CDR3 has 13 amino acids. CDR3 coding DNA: TGTGCCAGCAGCTTGGGACAAGATCAGCCCCAGCATTTT. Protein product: CASSLGQDQPQHF.

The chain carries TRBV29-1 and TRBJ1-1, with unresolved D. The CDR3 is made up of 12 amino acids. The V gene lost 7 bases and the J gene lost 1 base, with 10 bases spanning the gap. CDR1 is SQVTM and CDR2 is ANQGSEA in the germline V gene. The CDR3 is CSARFTNTEAFF. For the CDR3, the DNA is TGCAGCGCCCGGTTCACGAACACTGAAGCTTTCTTT.

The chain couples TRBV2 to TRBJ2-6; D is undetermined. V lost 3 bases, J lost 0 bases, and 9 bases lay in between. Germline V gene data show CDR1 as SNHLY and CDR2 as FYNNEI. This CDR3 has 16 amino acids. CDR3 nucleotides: TGTGCCAGCAGTGAGGACGCGTCCTCTGGGGCCAACGTCCTGACTTTC. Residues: CASSEDASSGANVLTF.

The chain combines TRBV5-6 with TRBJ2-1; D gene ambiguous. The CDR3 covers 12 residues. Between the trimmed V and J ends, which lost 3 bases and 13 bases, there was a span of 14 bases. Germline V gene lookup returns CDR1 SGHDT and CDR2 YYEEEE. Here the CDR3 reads CASSSVPASQFF. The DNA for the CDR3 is TGTGCCAGCAGCTCCGTCCCCGCATCTCAGTTCTTC.

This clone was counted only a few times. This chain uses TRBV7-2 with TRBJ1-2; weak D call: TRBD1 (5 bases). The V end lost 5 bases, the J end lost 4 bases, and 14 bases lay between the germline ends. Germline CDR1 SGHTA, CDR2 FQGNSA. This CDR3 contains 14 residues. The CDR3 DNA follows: TGTGCCAGCAGCACTACCGCGGGGGGCTATGGCTACACCTTC. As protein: CASSTTAGGYGYTF.

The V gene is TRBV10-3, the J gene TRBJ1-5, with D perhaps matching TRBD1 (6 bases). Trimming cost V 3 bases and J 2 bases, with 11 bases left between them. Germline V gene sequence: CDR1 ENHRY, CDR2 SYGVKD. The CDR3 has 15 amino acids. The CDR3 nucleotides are TGTGCCATCAGTGAATCAGGGGCCGGCAATCAGCCCCAGCATTTT. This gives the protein CAISESGAGNQPQHF.

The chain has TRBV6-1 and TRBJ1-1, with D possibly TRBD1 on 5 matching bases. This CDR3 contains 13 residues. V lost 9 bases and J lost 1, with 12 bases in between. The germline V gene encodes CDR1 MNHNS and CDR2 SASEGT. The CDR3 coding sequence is TGTGCCAGTCTCCGGGGGTGGAACACTGAAGCTTTCTTT. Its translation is CASLRGWNTEAFF.

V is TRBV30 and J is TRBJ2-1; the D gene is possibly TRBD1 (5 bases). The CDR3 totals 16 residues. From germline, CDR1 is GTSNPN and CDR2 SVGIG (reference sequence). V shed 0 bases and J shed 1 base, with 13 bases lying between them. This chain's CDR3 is CAWSVEGVRSYNEQFF. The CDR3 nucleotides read TGTGCCTGGAGTGTCGAAGGGGTGAGGTCCTACAATGAGCAGTTCTTC.

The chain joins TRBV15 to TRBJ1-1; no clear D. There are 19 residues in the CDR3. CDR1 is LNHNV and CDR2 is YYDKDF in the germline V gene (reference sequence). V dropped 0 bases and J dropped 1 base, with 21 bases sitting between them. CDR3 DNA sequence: TGTGCCACCAGCAGAGATCCGGCCGTCGGGGTCGGATGGAACACTGAAGCTTTCTTT. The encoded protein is CATSRDPAVGVGWNTEAFF.

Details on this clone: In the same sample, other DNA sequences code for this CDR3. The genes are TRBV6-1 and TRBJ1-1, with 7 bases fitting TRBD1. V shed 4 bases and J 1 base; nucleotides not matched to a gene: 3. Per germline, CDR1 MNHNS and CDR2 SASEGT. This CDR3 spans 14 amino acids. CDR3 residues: CASSVGTENTEAFF. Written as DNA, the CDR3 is TGTGCCAGCAGTGTCGGGACAGAGAACACTGAAGCTTTCTTT.

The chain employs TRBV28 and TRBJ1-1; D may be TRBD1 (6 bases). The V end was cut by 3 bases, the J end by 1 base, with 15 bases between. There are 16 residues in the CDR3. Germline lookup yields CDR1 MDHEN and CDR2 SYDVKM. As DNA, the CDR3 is TGTGCCAGCAGTTTCCTGGGGGGCAGGAGGAACACTGAAGCTTTCTTT. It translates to CASSFLGGRRNTEAFF.

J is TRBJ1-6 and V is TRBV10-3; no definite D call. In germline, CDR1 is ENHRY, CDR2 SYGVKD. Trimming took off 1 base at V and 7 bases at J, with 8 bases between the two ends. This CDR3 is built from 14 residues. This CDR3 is CAISEWQQNSPLHF. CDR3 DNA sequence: TGTGCCATCAGTGAGTGGCAGCAGAATTCACCCCTCCACTTT.